The sequence of this T cell receptor beta chain was determined in a study of cytomegalovirus exposure and HLA in healthy donors. General study findings and limits: A later analysis found first-cohort TCR clusters tended to co-occur in the approximately 110 validation repertoires. There were a few CMV-associated chains whose specificity for CMV antigens was confirmed in vitro.

In the case of this clone: The antigen is unknown.

Clones were read by immunoSEQ multiplex PCR, and TCRdb kept only the in-frame ones, dropping some. The sample lists tens of thousands of clones, more than 85% occurring once. V was trimmed by 5 bases and J by 5 bases, leaving 18 bases between them. This CDR3 spans 15 amino acids. Germline values: CDR1 SGHAT, CDR2 FQNNGV. J is TRBJ1-2 and V is TRBV11-2; no firm D call. Sequenced input: PBMCs. This sequence originates from a woman younger than 45 in good health and CMV-seronegative. The CDR3 nucleotides are TGTGCCAGCAGCCGATCGGGAGTCCAGGAATATGGCTACACCTTC. Its translation is CASSRSGVQEYGYTF.